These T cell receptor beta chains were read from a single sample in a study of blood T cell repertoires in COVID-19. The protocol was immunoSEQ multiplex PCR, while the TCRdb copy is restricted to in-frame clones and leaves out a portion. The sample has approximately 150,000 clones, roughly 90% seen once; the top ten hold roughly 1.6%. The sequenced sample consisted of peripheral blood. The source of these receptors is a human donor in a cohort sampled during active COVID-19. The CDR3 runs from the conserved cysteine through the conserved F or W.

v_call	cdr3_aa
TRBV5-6	CASSYRNRGILNEQFF
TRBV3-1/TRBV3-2	CASSDTGVQETQYF
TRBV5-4	CASSRGLAGIHTGELFF
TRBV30	CAWEHQTGGTSGTYEQYF
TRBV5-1	CASSPGTSGGYEQYF
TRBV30	CAWSGDRAFNYGYTF
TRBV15	CATSREFAGSTDTQYF
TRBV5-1	CASSLWTGAYEQYF
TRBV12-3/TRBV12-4	CASSTTGGGGYTF
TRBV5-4	CASSLVDRGDEQYF
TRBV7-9	CASGQSNQPQHF
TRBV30	CAWSWTTGNTIYF
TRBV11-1	CASSLARRVNTEAFF
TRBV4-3	CASSQERRGADTQYF
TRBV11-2	CASSWTSGGASDTQYF
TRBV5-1	CASSLRQGARGNTIYF
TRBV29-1	CSVVEMNTEAFF
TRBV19	CASSAQGEESGNTIYF
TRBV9	CASSVVLGGNEQFF
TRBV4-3	CASSPARGSQETQYF
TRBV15	CATSRDGAGPYQPQHF
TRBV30	CAWSIQGTFGPQHF
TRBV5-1	CASSSGDRGAQYF
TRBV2	CASSISSYEQYF
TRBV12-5	CASGRDREDYQPQHF
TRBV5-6	CASSLGATEAFF
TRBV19	CASSIGQAINQPQHF
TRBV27	CASSPTDRAIYNEQFF
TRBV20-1	CSAQRGETQYF
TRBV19	CASSTGTGRTNTEAFF
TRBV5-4	CASSLDRGYGYTF
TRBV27	CASSLSAGGGHNEQFF
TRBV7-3	CASSLSVTDYYGYTF
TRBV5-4	CASSPEGTGGGKSPLHF
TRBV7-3	CASSLAGGLDDTQYF
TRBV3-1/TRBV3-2	CASSLGTASGNTIYF
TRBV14	CASSQGTAPQRGYTF
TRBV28	CASSSTAASGANVLTF
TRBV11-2	CASSSPRTGTPYGYTF
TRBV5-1	CASSFGGATNEKLFF
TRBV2	CASNPDGQGDGGYTF
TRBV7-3	CASSQTSPTDTQYF
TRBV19	CASSADRVSVPEAFF
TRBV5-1	CASSSGTLNTEAFF
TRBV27	CASSPYSRNRGLTEAFF
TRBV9	CASSAGTSVLDTQYF
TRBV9	CASSPGLGGYEQFF
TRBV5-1	CASSWGPLPGQSEAFF